The rows below give T cell receptor beta chains drawn from one sample of a study of cytomegalovirus exposure and HLA in healthy donors. Profiling relied on immunoSEQ multiplex PCR, and the TCRdb table lists in-frame clones only, not all of them. The sample includes around 150,000 clones, 70% to 80% of them seen just once. Sample: PBMCs. The receptors were gathered from a man aged 35-49 years in good health and CMV-seronegative. Each CDR3 is given with its conserved first and last residue. Fields, in order: D gene, clone size, J gene, CDR3 length, V gene, CDR3 protein, CDR3 DNA. A D gene is named only where the DNA matches it firmly. Clone size appears in some rows only: once, few, many, or a class for an expanded clone.

D gene: -; clone size: few; J gene: TRBJ2-2; CDR3 length: 14; V gene: TRBV7-9; CDR3 protein: CASSLAIRGGELFF; CDR3 DNA: TGTGCCAGCAGCTTAGCGATCCGGGGCGGGGAGCTGTTTTTT
D gene: TRBD2; clone size: -; J gene: TRBJ2-4; CDR3 length: 19; V gene: TRBV11-2; CDR3 protein: CASSSTDYKAGDAKNIQYF; CDR3 DNA: TGTGCCAGCAGCTCAACTGACTATAAAGCGGGAGACGCCAAAAACATTCAGTACTTC
D gene: -; clone size: -; J gene: TRBJ2-1; CDR3 length: 12; V gene: TRBV19; CDR3 protein: CASSSSFSEQFF; CDR3 DNA: TGTGCCAGTAGTTCAAGTTTTAGTGAGCAGTTCTTC
D gene: TRBD2; clone size: -; J gene: TRBJ2-7; CDR3 length: 15; V gene: TRBV6-5; CDR3 protein: CASSYSPSGSYEQYF; CDR3 DNA: TGTGCCAGCAGTTACAGCCCTAGCGGGAGCTACGAGCAGTACTTC
D gene: TRBD1; clone size: few; J gene: TRBJ2-6; CDR3 length: 16; V gene: TRBV29-1; CDR3 protein: CSAGQGTHSGANGLTF; CDR3 DNA: TGCAGCGCAGGACAGGGGACTCACTCTGGGGCCAACGGCCTGACTTTC
D gene: -; clone size: once; J gene: TRBJ1-6; CDR3 length: 17; V gene: TRBV4-2; CDR3 protein: CASSQGSVGSYNSPLHF; CDR3 DNA: TGTGCCAGCAGCCAAGGTTCGGTCGGCTCCTATAATTCACCCCTCCACTTT
D gene: -; clone size: few; J gene: TRBJ2-7; CDR3 length: 15; V gene: TRBV28; CDR3 protein: CASSPAAGGTYEQYF; CDR3 DNA: TGTGCCAGCAGTCCCGCCGCTGGAGGGACCTACGAGCAGTACTTC
D gene: TRBD2; clone size: -; J gene: TRBJ2-1; CDR3 length: 15; V gene: TRBV5-4; CDR3 protein: CASSFSGSRYNEQFF; CDR3 DNA: TGTGCCAGCAGCTTTAGCGGGAGCCGCTACAATGAGCAGTTCTTC
D gene: TRBD2; clone size: few; J gene: TRBJ2-3; CDR3 length: 16; V gene: TRBV28; CDR3 protein: CASRSHSGSRTDTQYF; CDR3 DNA: TGTGCCAGCAGGTCCCACAGCGGGAGTCGCACAGATACGCAGTATTTT
D gene: TRBD1; clone size: few; J gene: TRBJ1-1; CDR3 length: 13; V gene: TRBV7-9; CDR3 protein: CASSPQGATEAFF; CDR3 DNA: TGTGCCAGCAGCCCCCAGGGGGCCACTGAAGCTTTCTTT
D gene: TRBD1; clone size: -; J gene: TRBJ2-5; CDR3 length: 16; V gene: TRBV9; CDR3 protein: CASSVGQGDVGETQYF; CDR3 DNA: TGTGCCAGCAGCGTAGGACAGGGGGATGTGGGGGAGACCCAGTACTTC
D gene: -; clone size: -; J gene: TRBJ2-5; CDR3 length: 11; V gene: TRBV28; CDR3 protein: CASGSNPAQYF; CDR3 DNA: TGTGCCAGCGGGAGCAATCCAGCCCAGTACTTC
D gene: -; clone size: -; J gene: TRBJ1-1; CDR3 length: 12; V gene: TRBV28; CDR3 protein: CASSWGVGDAFF; CDR3 DNA: TGTGCCAGCAGTTGGGGGGTGGGTGACGCTTTCTTT
D gene: -; clone size: -; J gene: TRBJ2-3; CDR3 length: 17; V gene: TRBV11-3; CDR3 protein: CASSHATGSGSTDTQYF; CDR3 DNA: TGTGCCAGCAGCCACGCCACGGGATCTGGGTCCACAGATACGCAGTATTTT
D gene: -; clone size: -; J gene: TRBJ2-4; CDR3 length: 14; V gene: TRBV2; CDR3 protein: CASSERLNKNIQYF; CDR3 DNA: TGTGCCAGCAGTGAACGACTAAACAAAAACATTCAGTACTTC
D gene: TRBD2; clone size: -; J gene: TRBJ2-2; CDR3 length: 18; V gene: TRBV5-6; CDR3 protein: CASSLFSGGRIVSGELFF; CDR3 DNA: TGTGCCAGCAGCTTGTTTTCTGGCGGGAGAATTGTTTCCGGGGAGCTGTTTTTT
D gene: -; clone size: -; J gene: TRBJ2-7; CDR3 length: 13; V gene: TRBV28; CDR3 protein: CASRETESYEQYF; CDR3 DNA: TGTGCCAGCAGAGAAACAGAGTCCTACGAGCAGTACTTC
D gene: -; clone size: -; J gene: TRBJ2-5; CDR3 length: 11; V gene: TRBV30; CDR3 protein: CAFSRGTTQYF; CDR3 DNA: TGTGCCTTTTCTAGGGGTACGACCCAGTACTTC
D gene: TRBD2; clone size: -; J gene: TRBJ2-3; CDR3 length: 17; V gene: TRBV4-3; CDR3 protein: CASSQSPGTSLTDTQYF; CDR3 DNA: TGCGCCAGCAGCCAATCCCCAGGGACTAGCCTCACAGATACGCAGTATTTT
D gene: -; clone size: -; J gene: TRBJ2-6; CDR3 length: 16; V gene: TRBV19; CDR3 protein: CASTRGRNSGANVLTF; CDR3 DNA: TGTGCCAGTACGAGGGGGAGAAACTCTGGGGCCAACGTCCTGACTTTC
D gene: -; clone size: once; J gene: TRBJ1-5; CDR3 length: 14; V gene: TRBV28; CDR3 protein: CASRSAGLGQPQHF; CDR3 DNA: TGTGCCAGCAGATCCGCGGGACTTGGGCAGCCCCAGCATTTT
D gene: TRBD2; clone size: -; J gene: TRBJ2-7; CDR3 length: 14; V gene: TRBV10-3; CDR3 protein: CAISGAGMTGEQYF; CDR3 DNA: TGTGCCATCAGTGGAGCGGGGATGACGGGGGAGCAGTACTTC
D gene: -; clone size: few; J gene: TRBJ2-6; CDR3 length: 19; V gene: TRBV11-2; CDR3 protein: CASIRGLREKGSGANVLTF; CDR3 DNA: TGTGCCAGCATCAGGGGCCTTCGCGAAAAGGGTTCTGGGGCCAACGTCCTGACTTTC
D gene: TRBD2; clone size: -; J gene: TRBJ2-7; CDR3 length: 15; V gene: TRBV30; CDR3 protein: CAWSVIGAGVDEQYF; CDR3 DNA: TGTGCCTGGAGTGTAATCGGCGCGGGAGTAGATGAGCAGTACTTC